This T cell receptor (beta chain) was identified in a study of T cells in Graves' hyperthyroidism and ophthalmopathy (dated by TCRdb to between 2018 and 2021). Some background on the complete study: Peripheral blood was sampled at the time of initial diagnosis, prior to any treatment. A discovery cohort of roughly 100 patients, 43 with Graves' ophthalmopathy and 55 to 60 with stable Graves' hyperthyroidism, was used to find distinguishing TCR V-J signatures. Whether ophthalmopathy could be predicted prospectively was tested in an independent validation cohort made up of about 20 hyperthyroidism patients plus 17 patients who later progressed to ophthalmopathy. The roughly 91 discovery patients were randomly split 7:3 into training and test sets. The study also compared thyroid tissue and blood T-cell repertoires from about six Graves' hyperthyroidism patients. After sampling, hyperthyroidism patients received methimazole starting at 30 mg daily, and ophthalmopathy patients received high-dose intravenous methylprednisolone. The paper reports TCR Vbeta CDR3 sequencing of some 140 peripheral blood samples: under 45 ophthalmopathy, roughly 80 hyperthyroidism and 17 progressor patients. What the research found in general, with its limitations: Blood samples also contained most of the expanded thyroid clonotypes (frequency above 0.001), which suggests that blood repertoires may reflect thyroid immune responses. Sample size was not statistically predetermined, and investigators were not blinded to group allocation. A model built on a 13 V-J signature distinguished ophthalmopathy from stable hyperthyroidism, reaching 85% to 90% sensitivity and around 81% specificity in cross-validation and 80%/75% in testing. In validation, the model predicted progression to ophthalmopathy with approximately 71% sensitivity and approximately 74% specificity, a median of 6.5 months before onset.

TCR beta CDR3 regions were amplified from RNA transcripts. The first round of RT-PCR for the TCR CDR3 was performed with the HTBI primer set and the Qiagen OneStep RT-PCR kit. A second multiplex PCR round built the libraries, followed by size selection and purification. Libraries were sequenced paired-end with 100 bp reads on an Illumina HiSeq2000. The paper's processing steps were these. Raw data were processed with SOAPnuke, discarding reads with adapters, uncalled bases, mean Phred below 15, or no exact constant-primer or identifier match. COPE v1.2.5 was used to merge high-quality paired reads, and clonotypes were defined as unique nucleotide sequences. MiTCR v1.1 was used to align the clonotypes against IMGT TRBV, TRBD and TRBJ reference segments. The analysis was restricted to V-J combinations with a frequency above 0.0001, which together covered 99.2% of the repertoires. The TCS score was defined as F50 (clonal expansion) divided by E x V (chaos), with BLOSUM62-based TCRdist calculated between CDR3 peptides within each V-J. Welch's t-statistics and random forest reduced roughly 500 V-J features to about 13, which were used in a naive Bayes classifier (R e1071). TCRdb handled the public reads itself, with Q25 trimming in fastp and clone calling in MiXCR, and kept productive beta chains. Every distinct CDR3 protein forms one entry, paired with its most common genes and DNA. Clone size and V and J calls follow TCRdb, not the original study. Across this sample there are roughly 700,000 distinct CDR3 sequences, with approximately 15% seen only once. 15% of the sample is taken by the ten largest.

The CDR3 measures 13 amino acids from cysteine to phenylalanine. CDR3 DNA only is kept here, 39 bases in frame from base 1. The germline V and J ends show losses of 7 bases and 4 bases respectively, and no gene match explains 4 bases of the junction. Stable Graves' hyperthyroidism was defined as no progression to ophthalmopathy during 18 months of follow-up. Hyperthyroidism patients were newly diagnosed, with disease duration under 2 months, and aged 18 to 65 years. Patients with uncontrolled infections, other autoimmune diseases, pregnancy or lactation were excluded. Clinical symptoms, serum thyroxine and TRAb, thyroid ultrasound, and orbital computed tomography formed the basis for the diagnoses. PBMCs were separated from roughly 9.6 ml of fresh peripheral blood using Ficoll-Paque density gradient centrifugation. Trizol reagent was used to extract total RNA, and RNA quality was then checked on an Agilent 2100 Bioanalyzer.

This clonotype has only a few counts. This receptor's antigen is unknown. No base qualities exist here, and no much larger clone lies one base off it. The specimen was blood. The sequence links TRBV12-3 or TRBV12-4 to TRBJ2-1; 7 bases in the middle match TRBD2. This TCR derives from a man aged 50 to 60 with Graves' hyperthyroidism. The CDR3 region: CASTPGLYNEQFF. The sequenced DNA is TGTGCCAGCACCCCGGGACTATACAATGAGCAGTTCTTC.